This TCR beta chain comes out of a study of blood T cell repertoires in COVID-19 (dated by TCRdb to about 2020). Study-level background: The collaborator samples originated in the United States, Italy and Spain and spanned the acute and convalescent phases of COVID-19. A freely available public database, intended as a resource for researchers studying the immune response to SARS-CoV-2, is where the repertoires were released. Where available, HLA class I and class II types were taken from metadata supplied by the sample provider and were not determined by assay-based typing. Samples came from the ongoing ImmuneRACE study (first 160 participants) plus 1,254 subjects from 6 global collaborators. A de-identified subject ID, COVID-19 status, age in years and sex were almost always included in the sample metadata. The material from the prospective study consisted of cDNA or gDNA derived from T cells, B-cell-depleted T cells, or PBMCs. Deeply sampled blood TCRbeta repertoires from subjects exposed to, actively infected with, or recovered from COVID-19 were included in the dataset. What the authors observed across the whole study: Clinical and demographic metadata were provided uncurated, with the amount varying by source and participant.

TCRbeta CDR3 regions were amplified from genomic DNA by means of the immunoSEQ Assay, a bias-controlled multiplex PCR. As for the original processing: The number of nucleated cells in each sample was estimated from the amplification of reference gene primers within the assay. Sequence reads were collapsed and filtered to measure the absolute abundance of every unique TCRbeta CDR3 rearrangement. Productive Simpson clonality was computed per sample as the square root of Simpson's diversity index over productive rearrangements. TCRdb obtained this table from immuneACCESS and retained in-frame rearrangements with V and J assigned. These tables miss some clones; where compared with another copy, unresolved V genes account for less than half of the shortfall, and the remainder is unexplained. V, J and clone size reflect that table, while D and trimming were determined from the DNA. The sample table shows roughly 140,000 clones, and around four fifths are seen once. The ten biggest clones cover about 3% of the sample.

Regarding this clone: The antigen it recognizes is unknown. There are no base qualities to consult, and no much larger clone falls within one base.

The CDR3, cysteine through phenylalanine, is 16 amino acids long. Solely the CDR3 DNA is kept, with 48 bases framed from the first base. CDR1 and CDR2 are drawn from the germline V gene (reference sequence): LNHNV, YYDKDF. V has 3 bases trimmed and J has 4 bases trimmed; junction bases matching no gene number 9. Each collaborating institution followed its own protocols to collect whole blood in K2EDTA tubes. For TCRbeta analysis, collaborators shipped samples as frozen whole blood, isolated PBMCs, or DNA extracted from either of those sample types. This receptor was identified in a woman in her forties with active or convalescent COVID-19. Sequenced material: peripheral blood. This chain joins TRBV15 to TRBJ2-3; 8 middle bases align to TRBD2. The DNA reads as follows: TGTGCCACCAGCAGGGGTCGGCGGGGGGCGGCAGATACGCAGTATTTT. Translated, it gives CATSRGRRGAADTQYF.